A single sample is the source of the 11 T cell receptor beta chains below, sequenced in a study of PD-L1 blockade in urothelial cancer. Repertoires were generated with immunoSEQ multiplex PCR, while TCRdb's copy carries only in-frame clones and drops some. The sample lists about 82,000 clones, 87% occurring once. The sequencing used PBMCs, collected around atezolizumab (anti-PD-L1) treatment. Source of these receptors: an older woman with urothelial cancer.

This chain connects TRBV5-6 to TRBJ2-1, with 11 bases matching TRBD2. The CDR3 totals 18 residues. Germline CDR1 and CDR2: SGHDT and YYEEEE. J gave up 7 bases and V 3 bases, and 15 bases lay outside the gene matches. The CDR3 DNA reads TGTGCCAGCAGCTCACTAGCGGGGGTGTCTGAAGCGTCGAATGAGCAGTTCTTC. Translation gives CASSSLAGVSEASNEQFF.

The rearrangement uses TRBV5-1 and TRBJ2-2, with unresolved D. V was trimmed by 6 bases and J by 5 bases, leaving 11 bases between them. CDR1 and CDR2 (germline): SGHRS, YFSETQ. This CDR3 has 13 amino acids. The CDR3 nucleotides read TGCGCCAGCACCTTATCAGTGACCGGGGAGCTGTTTTTT. Translated, it gives CASTLSVTGELFF.

The J gene is TRBJ2-7, the V gene TRBV10-3; 11 bases align to TRBD2. Germline V gene sequence: CDR1 ENHRY, CDR2 SYGVKD. This CDR3 is 18 amino acids long. After removal of 7 bases from V and 6 bases from J, the junction contained 20 bases not matched to a gene. CDR3 in amino acids: CAIMRGLGTSGSVSEQYF. DNA for the CDR3: TGTGCCATCATGCGGGGTTTGGGTACTAGCGGGAGTGTTAGCGAGCAGTACTTC.

CDR3 region: CASSVGTGISYEQYF. The CDR3 DNA reads as TGTGCCAGCAGCGTCGGGACAGGGATTAGCTACGAGCAGTACTTC. The J gene is TRBJ2-7, the V gene TRBV5-8, with 9 bases matching TRBD1. V lost 4 bases to trimming and J lost 3 bases; unmatched junction nucleotides: 8. The CDR3 sequence is 15 residues long. In germline, CDR1 is SGHTS, CDR2 YDEGEE.

The genes are TRBV5-1 and TRBJ2-1; 10 positions match TRBD2. CDR3 length equals 17 residues. Per the germline V gene, CDR1 is SGHRS and CDR2 is YFSETQ. Losses at the gene ends were 4 bases for V and 6 bases for J; bases not matched to a gene: 13. Here the CDR3 DNA reads TGCGCCAGCAGCCCAGGTAACAGCGGGGGGGCCTTCAATGAGCAGTTCTTC. Translating gives CASSPGNSGGAFNEQFF.

This clone was observed a handful of times. The genes are TRBV27 and TRBJ1-6, with 9 positions matching TRBD1. Germline trimming cut 5 bases from V and 8 bases from J; bases unmatched to any gene: 7. This CDR3 has 15 amino acids. Per the germline V gene, CDR1 is MNHEY and CDR2 is SMNVEV (reference sequence). CDR3 nucleotide sequence: TGTGCCAGCAGTAGGGGGGACAGGGCCGATTCACCCCTCCACTTT. Translated, it gives CASSRGDRADSPLHF.

V is TRBV5-6 and J is TRBJ1-1; D is perhaps TRBD1 (5 bases). Germline CDR1 and CDR2: SGHDT and YYEEEE. CDR3 length: 15 amino acids. V was trimmed by 0 bases and J by 0 bases, leaving 9 bases between them. The CDR3 protein is CASSLAPGMNTEAFF. In DNA form, the CDR3 reads TGTGCCAGCAGCTTGGCCCCAGGGATGAACACTGAAGCTTTCTTT.

The gene calls are TRBV5-1 and TRBJ2-1; 11 bases agree with TRBD2. This CDR3 is built from 19 residues. V dropped 3 bases and J dropped 7; count of bases not matched to a gene: 18. Germline loops: CDR1 SGHRS, CDR2 YFSETQ. As DNA, the CDR3 is TGCGCCAGCAGCTATCGGACAGGGACGACTAGCGGGGCTTATAATGAGCAGTTCTTC. This sequence encodes CASSYRTGTTSGAYNEQFF.

V usage is TRBV7-3 and J usage is TRBJ2-7; 8 bases align to TRBD1. V lost 4 bases, J lost 6 bases, and 8 bases stayed unmatched. The germline V gene has CDR1 SGHTA and CDR2 FQGTGA. CDR3 length: 14 residues. The CDR3 region has the DNA TGTGCCAGCAGCTCTACAGGGGGGTCATCCGAGCAGTACTTC. Protein product: CASSSTGGSSEQYF.

This clone was counted once. The rearrangement links TRBV30 to TRBJ2-5, with 11 bases lining up with TRBD1. The CDR3 is 14 residues long. From germline, CDR1 is GTSNPN and CDR2 SVGIG (reference sequence). With V trimmed by 3 bases and J by 4 bases, 4 bases remained unmatched. CDR3 in amino acids: CAWSQGTGGETQYF. The CDR3 DNA follows: TGTGCCTGGAGCCAAGGGACAGGGGGAGAGACCCAGTACTTC.

V gene TRBV15 combines with J gene TRBJ2-5, with 7 bases lining up with TRBD1. The CDR3 contains 15 residues. Germline CDR1 LNHNV, CDR2 YYDKDF (reference sequence). The trim removed 0 bases at V and 5 bases at J, leaving 6 bases unmatched. DNA of the CDR3: TGTGCCACCAGCAGAGAAGGGACAGCGCGGGAGACCCAGTACTTC. As protein: CATSREGTARETQYF.